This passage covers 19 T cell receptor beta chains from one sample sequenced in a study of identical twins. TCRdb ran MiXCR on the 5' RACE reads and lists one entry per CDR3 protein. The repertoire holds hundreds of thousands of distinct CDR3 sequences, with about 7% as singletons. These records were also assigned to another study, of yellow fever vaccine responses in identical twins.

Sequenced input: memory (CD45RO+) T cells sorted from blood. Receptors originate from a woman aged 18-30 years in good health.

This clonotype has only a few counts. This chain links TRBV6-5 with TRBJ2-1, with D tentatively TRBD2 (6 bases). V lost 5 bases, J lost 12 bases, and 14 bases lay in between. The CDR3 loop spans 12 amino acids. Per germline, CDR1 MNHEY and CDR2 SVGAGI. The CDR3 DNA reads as TGTGCCAGCAGTCCAACGGGGGATGGGCAGTTCTTC. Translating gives CASSPTGDGQFF.

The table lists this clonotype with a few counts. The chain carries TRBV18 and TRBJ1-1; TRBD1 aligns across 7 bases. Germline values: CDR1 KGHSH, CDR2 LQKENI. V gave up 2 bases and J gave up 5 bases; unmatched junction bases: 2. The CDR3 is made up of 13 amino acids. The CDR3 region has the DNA TGTGCCAGCTCACCAAGACAGGGAACTGAAGCTTTCTTT. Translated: CASSPRQGTEAFF. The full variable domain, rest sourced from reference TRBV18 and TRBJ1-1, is NAGVMQNPRHLVRRRGQEARLRCSPMKGHSHVYWYRQLPEEGLKFMVYLQKENIIDESGMPKERFSAEFPKEGPSILRIQQVVRGDSAAYFCASSPRQGTEAFFGQGTRLTVV.

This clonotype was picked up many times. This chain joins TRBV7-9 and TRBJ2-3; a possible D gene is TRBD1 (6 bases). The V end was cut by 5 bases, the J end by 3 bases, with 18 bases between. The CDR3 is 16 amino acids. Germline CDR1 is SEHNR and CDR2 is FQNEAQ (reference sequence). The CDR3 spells CASSRQEITVTDTQYF. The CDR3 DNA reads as TGTGCCAGCAGCCGACAGGAGATAACGGTGACAGATACGCAGTATTTT.

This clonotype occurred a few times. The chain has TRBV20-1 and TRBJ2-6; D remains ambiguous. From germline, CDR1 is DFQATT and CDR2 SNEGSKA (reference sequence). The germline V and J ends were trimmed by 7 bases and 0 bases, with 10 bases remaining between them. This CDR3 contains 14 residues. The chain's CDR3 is CSVWAGSGANVLTF. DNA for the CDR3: TGCAGTGTCTGGGCAGGCTCTGGGGCCAACGTCCTGACTTTC.

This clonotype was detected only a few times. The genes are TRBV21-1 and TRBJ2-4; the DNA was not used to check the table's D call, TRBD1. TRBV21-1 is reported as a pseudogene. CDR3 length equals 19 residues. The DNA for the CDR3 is TGTGCCAGCAGCAAAGGAGAGGCCAGGGTGGTCGGGGCCAAAAACATTCAGTACTTC. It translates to CASSKGEARVVGAKNIQYF.

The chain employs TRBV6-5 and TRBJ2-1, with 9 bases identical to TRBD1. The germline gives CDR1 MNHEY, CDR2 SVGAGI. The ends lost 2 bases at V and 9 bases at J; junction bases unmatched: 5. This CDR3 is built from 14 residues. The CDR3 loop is CASSYIGTGSEQFF. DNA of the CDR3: TGTGCCAGCAGTTACATTGGGACAGGGAGTGAGCAGTTCTTC.

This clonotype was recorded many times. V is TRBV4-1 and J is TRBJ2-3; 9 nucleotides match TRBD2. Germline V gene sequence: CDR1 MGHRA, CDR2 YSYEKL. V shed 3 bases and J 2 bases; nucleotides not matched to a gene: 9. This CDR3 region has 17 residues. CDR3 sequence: CASSQDLAGTSTDTQYF. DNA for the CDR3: TGCGCCAGCAGCCAGGACCTAGCGGGGACTTCCACAGATACGCAGTATTTT.

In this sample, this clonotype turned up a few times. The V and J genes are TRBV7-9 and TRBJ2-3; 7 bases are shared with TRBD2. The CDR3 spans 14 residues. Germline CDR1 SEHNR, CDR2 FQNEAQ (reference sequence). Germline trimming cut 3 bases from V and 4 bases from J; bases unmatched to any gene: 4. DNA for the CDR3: TGTGCCAGCAGCTTCGGGGGAGGGGCAGATACGCAGTATTTT. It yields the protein CASSFGGGADTQYF.

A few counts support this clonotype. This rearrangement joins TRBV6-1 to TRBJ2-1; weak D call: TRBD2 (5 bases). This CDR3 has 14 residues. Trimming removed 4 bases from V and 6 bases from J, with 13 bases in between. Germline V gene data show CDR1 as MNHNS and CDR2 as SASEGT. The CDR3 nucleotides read TGTGCCAGCAGTGCCGGGGATGGGCTCAATGAGCAGTTCTTC. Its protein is CASSAGDGLNEQFF.

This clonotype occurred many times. CDR3 sequence (DNA): TGTGCCAGCTCACCAGGTCCTAGCGGGAGGGCCTCCGAGCAGTACTTC. Its translation: CASSPGPSGRASEQYF. The chain combines TRBV18 with TRBJ2-7, with 12 bases matching TRBD2. Germline loops: CDR1 KGHSH, CDR2 LQKENI. The CDR3 sequence is 16 residues long. The V gene end was trimmed by 2 bases and the J gene end by 6 bases; junction bases not matched to a gene: 8. The variable domain in full, with the rest retrieved from reference TRBV18 and TRBJ2-7, is NAGVMQNPRHLVRRRGQEARLRCSPMKGHSHVYWYRQLPEEGLKFMVYLQKENIIDESGMPKERFSAEFPKEGPSILRIQQVVRGDSAAYFCASSPGPSGRASEQYFGPGTRLTVT.

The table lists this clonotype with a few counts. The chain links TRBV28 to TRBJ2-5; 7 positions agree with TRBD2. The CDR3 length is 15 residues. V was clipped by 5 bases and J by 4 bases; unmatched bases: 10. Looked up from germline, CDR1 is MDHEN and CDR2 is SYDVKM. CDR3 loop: CASSRSGGVAETQYF. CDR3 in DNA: TGTGCCAGCAGTAGGTCGGGGGGAGTGGCAGAGACCCAGTACTTC.

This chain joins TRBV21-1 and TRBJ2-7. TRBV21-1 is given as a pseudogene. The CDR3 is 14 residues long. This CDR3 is CASSKTGSSYEQYF. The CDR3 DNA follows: TGTGCCAGCAGCAAGACGGGGAGCTCCTACGAGCAGTACTTC.

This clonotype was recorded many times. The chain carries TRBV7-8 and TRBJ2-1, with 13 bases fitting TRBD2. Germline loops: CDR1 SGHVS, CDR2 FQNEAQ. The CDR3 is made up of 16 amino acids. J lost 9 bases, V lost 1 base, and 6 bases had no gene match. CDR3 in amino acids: CASSLELAGGPTEQFF. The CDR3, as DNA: TGTGCCAGCAGCTTAGAACTAGCGGGGGGGCCCACTGAGCAGTTCTTC.

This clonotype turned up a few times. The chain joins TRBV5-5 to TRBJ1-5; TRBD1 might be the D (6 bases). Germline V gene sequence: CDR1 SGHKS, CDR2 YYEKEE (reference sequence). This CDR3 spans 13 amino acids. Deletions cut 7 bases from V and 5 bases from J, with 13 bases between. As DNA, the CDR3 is TGTGCCAGCGACGGGGGCTCGGATCAGCCCCAGCATTTT. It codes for CASDGGSDQPQHF. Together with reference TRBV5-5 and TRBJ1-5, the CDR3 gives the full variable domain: DAGVTQSPTHLIKTRGQQVTLRCSPISGHKSVSWYQQVLGQGPQFIFQYYEKEERGRGNFPDRFSARQFPNYSSELNVNALLLGDSALYLCASDGGSDQPQHFGDGTRLSIL.

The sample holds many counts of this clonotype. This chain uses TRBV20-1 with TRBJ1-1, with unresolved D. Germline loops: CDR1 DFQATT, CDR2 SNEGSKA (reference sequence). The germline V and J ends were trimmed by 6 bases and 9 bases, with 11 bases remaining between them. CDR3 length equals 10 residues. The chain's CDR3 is CSASGSQAFF. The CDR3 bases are TGCAGTGCCAGTGGGAGTCAAGCTTTCTTT.

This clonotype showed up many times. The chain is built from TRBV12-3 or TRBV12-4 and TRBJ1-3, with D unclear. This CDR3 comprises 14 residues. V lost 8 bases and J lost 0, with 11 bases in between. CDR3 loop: CASRVGYSGNTIYF. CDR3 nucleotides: TGTGCCAGCCGGGTGGGGTACTCTGGAAACACCATATATTTT.

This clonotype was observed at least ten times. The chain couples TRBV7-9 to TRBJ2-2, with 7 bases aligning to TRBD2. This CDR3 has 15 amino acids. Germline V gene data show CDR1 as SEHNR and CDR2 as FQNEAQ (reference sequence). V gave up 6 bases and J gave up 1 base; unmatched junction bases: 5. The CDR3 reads CASRDGGRNTGELFF. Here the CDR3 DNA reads TGTGCCAGCAGGGATGGCGGGAGGAACACCGGGGAGCTGTTTTTT.

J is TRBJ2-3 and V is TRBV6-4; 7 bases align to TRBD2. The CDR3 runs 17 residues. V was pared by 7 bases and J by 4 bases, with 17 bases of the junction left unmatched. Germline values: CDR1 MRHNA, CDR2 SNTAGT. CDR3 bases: TGTGCCAGCAACACCGGACGGGGCGGCGGGAGTCCAGATACGCAGTATTTT. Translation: CASNTGRGGGSPDTQYF.

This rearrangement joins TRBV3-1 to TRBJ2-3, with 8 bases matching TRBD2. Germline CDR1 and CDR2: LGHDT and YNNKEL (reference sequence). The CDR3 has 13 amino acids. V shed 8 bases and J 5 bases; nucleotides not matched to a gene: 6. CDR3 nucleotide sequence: TGTGCCAGCCAACTAGCGGCTGGAGATACGCAGTATTTT. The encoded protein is CASQLAAGDTQYF.